This entry lists 21 T cell receptor beta chains sequenced from one sample in a study of CD8 T cells in ankylosing spondylitis. Study findings and constraints: A motif in TCR beta, a set of under 10 highly homologous variants, appeared characteristic of ankylosing spondylitis blood.

Their antigen targets remain unknown. TCRdb ran MiXCR on the 5' RACE reads and lists one entry per CDR3 protein. The sample consists of about 500,000 distinct CDR3 sequences, roughly 13% of them appearing once. Material for sequencing was blood, either unsorted or a sorted T cell fraction (not recorded which). The receptors here all came from a male donor with ankylosing spondylitis.

This clonotype was counted many times. The chain uses TRBV12-3 or TRBV12-4 and TRBJ1-5; D remains unclear. This CDR3 contains 16 residues. V lost 6 bases, J lost 0 bases, and 15 bases lay in between. The CDR3 loop is CASSGPTQYSNQPQHF. The CDR3 DNA sequence: TGTGCCAGCAGCGGACCCACCCAATATAGCAATCAGCCCCAGCATTTT.

In this sample, this clonotype turned up a few times. The CDR3 here is CASSFMGNNEQFF. The CDR3 DNA reads as TGTGCCAGCAGCTTCATGGGTAACAATGAGCAGTTCTTC. The V gene is TRBV7-2, the J gene TRBJ2-1; D gene ambiguous. CDR3 length equals 13 residues. Trimming took 3 bases from V and 5 from J, leaving 8 bases between them. Germline loops: CDR1 SGHTA, CDR2 FQGNSA.

This clonotype was picked up a small number of times. The CDR3 DNA reads TGTGCCAGCAGTTTAGGTGACAGGGGGACTCTCGAGCAGTACGTC. It translates to CASSLGDRGTLEQYV. The rearrangement uses TRBV12-3 or TRBV12-4 and TRBJ2-7; 9 positions agree with TRBD1. V lost 1 base to trimming and J lost 6 bases; unmatched junction nucleotides: 7. The CDR3 length is 15 residues.

This clonotype was seen repeatedly, ten times or more. The J gene is TRBJ2-3, the V gene TRBV20-1; the match to TRBD2 covers 14 bases. From germline, CDR1 is DFQATT and CDR2 SNEGSKA (reference sequence). The CDR3 sequence is 18 residues long. J was trimmed by 2 bases and V by 3 bases; bases with no gene match: 10. The CDR3 DNA is TGCAGTGCTAGCGCTGGGACTAGCGGGAGCGTTCCCACAGATACGCAGTATTTT. It encodes CSASAGTSGSVPTDTQYF.

In DNA form, the CDR3 reads TGTGCCAGCTCGGAACACGGGACTAGCGGGACCTACGAGCAGTACGTC. Amino acid sequence: CASSEHGTSGTYEQYV. The rearrangement links TRBV18 to TRBJ2-7; 13 bases are shared with TRBD2. With V trimmed by 6 bases and J by 2 bases, 7 bases remained unmatched. The CDR3 extends over 16 amino acids. From germline, CDR1 is KGHSH and CDR2 LQKENI.

This clonotype turned up a few times. The V and J genes are TRBV19 and TRBJ1-2; TRBD1 agrees at 9 bases. The length of the CDR3 is 16 residues. V dropped 10 bases and J dropped 4; count of bases not matched to a gene: 16. The V gene's germline CDR1 is LNHDA and CDR2 SQIVND (reference sequence). CDR3 protein: CATLSPGTGSVYGYTF. DNA of the CDR3: TGTGCCACCCTTTCCCCCGGGACAGGGAGCGTCTATGGCTACACCTTC. Looking up the rest from reference TRBV19 and TRBJ1-2 gives the full variable domain: DGGITQSPKYLFRKEGQNVTLSCEQNLNHDAMYWYRQDPGQGLRLIYYSQIVNDFQKGDIAEGYSVSREKKESFPLTVTSAQKNPTAFYLCATLSPGTGSVYGYTFGSGTRLTVV.

The chain uses TRBV5-1 and TRBJ2-3; 9 nucleotides line up with TRBD2. The germline gives CDR1 SGHRS, CDR2 YFSETQ. V dropped 0 bases and J dropped 5; count of bases not matched to a gene: 7. The CDR3 spans 16 residues. CDR3 nucleotides: TGCGCCAGCAGCTTGGATGGTAGCGGGAGTGGAGATACGCAGTATTTT. Residues: CASSLDGSGSGDTQYF.

The V gene is TRBV20-1, the J gene TRBJ2-1, with D maybe TRBD2 (6 bases). V was clipped by 1 base and J by 7 bases, with 14 bases between them. This CDR3 is 14 amino acids long. Germline V gene sequence: CDR1 DFQATT, CDR2 SNEGSKA (reference sequence). The CDR3 loop is CSARGEAYGNEQFF. In nucleotides, the CDR3 is TGCAGTGCTAGAGGGGAGGCCTACGGGAATGAGCAGTTCTTC.

CDR3 sequence (DNA): TGCAGTGCTAGTGGACTAGCGGGACCAGGCTACGAGCAGTACTTC. Translation gives CSASGLAGPGYEQYF. V gene TRBV20-1 combines with J gene TRBJ2-7; 12 bases map to TRBD2. The germline V gene encodes CDR1 DFQATT and CDR2 SNEGSKA (reference sequence). The CDR3 loop spans 15 amino acids. Trimming took 3 bases from V and 3 from J; bases not matched to a gene: 6.

This clonotype was counted only a few times. CDR3 in amino acids: CASSSGLGAYSYEQYV. In nucleotides, the CDR3 is TGTGCCAGCAGCTCTGGACTAGGAGCTTACTCCTACGAGCAGTACGTC. The chain is built from TRBV28 and TRBJ2-7; 7 bases fit TRBD2. The CDR3 has 16 residues. Germline values: CDR1 MDHEN, CDR2 SYDVKM. J gave up 0 bases and V 6 bases, and 11 bases lay outside the gene matches.

This clonotype was picked up a small number of times. V and J are TRBV5-5 and TRBJ2-1, with D possibly TRBD1 on 5 matching bases. V was cut by 4 bases and J by 6 bases, with 14 bases left in between. Germline V gene lookup returns CDR1 SGHKS and CDR2 YYEKEE (reference sequence). The CDR3 has 14 residues. The CDR3 bases are TGTGCCAGCAGCCCAGGGTTCCTGCCCAATGAGCAGTTCTTC. This encodes CASSPGFLPNEQFF.

This clonotype has a handful of counts. The chain links TRBV11-2 to TRBJ2-2; D is perhaps TRBD2 (6 bases). With 5 bases removed from V and 0 bases from J, the gap between germline ends came to 13 bases. CDR3 length: 16 residues. Germline CDR1 is SGHAT and CDR2 is FQNNGV. As DNA, the CDR3 is TGTGCCAGCAGCCCCCGGGGGACGGCGAACACCGGGGAGCTGTTTTTT. This codes for CASSPRGTANTGELFF.

V usage is TRBV5-1 and J usage is TRBJ2-3, with D possibly called TRBD1 or TRBD2 (5 bases each). This CDR3 has 15 amino acids. Germline CDR1 and CDR2: SGHRS and YFSETQ. Trimming removed 4 bases at V and 6 bases at J, with 18 bases between. The CDR3 protein is CASSLRMGRVDTQYF. Written as DNA, the CDR3 is TGCGCCAGCAGCCTCCGAATGGGACGGGTCGATACGCAGTATTTT.

The genes are TRBV14 and TRBJ2-5, with D perhaps matching TRBD2 (5 bases). The ends were cut back, 0 bases at V and 7 bases at J, with 9 bases in the middle. This CDR3 region has 13 residues. Germline V CDR1 and CDR2: SGHDN, FVKESK. CDR3 in DNA: TGTGCCAGCAGCCAAGAGACGGGGAGGACCCAGTACTTC. Protein product: CASSQETGRTQYF. Variable domain in full (rest from reference TRBV14 and TRBJ2-5): EAGVTQFPSHSVIEKGQTVTLRCDPISGHDNLYWYRRVMGKEIKFLLHFVKESKQDESGMPNNRFLAERTGGTYSTLKVQPAELEDSGVYFCASSQETGRTQYFGPGTRLLVL.

The table lists this clonotype with a few counts. The V call is TRBV12-3 or TRBV12-4, the J call TRBJ1-4, with 8 bases identical to TRBD1. V lost 7 bases and J lost 7; bases outside the gene matches: 8. The CDR3 extends over 14 amino acids. The CDR3 protein is CASTLSGGFEKLFF. The DNA of the CDR3 is TGTGCCAGCACCTTATCAGGGGGCTTTGAAAAACTGTTTTTT.

The sample holds a few counts of this clonotype. J is TRBJ2-3 and V is TRBV20-1; TRBD2 matches 9 bases. V dropped 6 bases and J dropped 2; count of bases not matched to a gene: 9. The CDR3 covers 15 residues. In germline, CDR1 is DFQATT, CDR2 SNEGSKA (reference sequence). The CDR3 protein is CSASRLAGHTDTQYF. In DNA, the CDR3 is TGCAGTGCCTCCCGGCTAGCGGGACACACAGATACGCAGTATTTT.

This sequence joins TRBV3-1 and TRBJ2-1, with 7 bases identical to TRBD2. Germline V CDR1 and CDR2: LGHDT, YNNKEL (reference sequence). After removal of 4 bases from V and 0 bases from J, the junction contained 6 bases not matched to a gene. CDR3 length equals 16 residues. CDR3 residues: CASSPTSARSYNEQFF. CDR3 bases: TGTGCCAGCAGCCCAACTAGCGCACGCTCCTACAATGAGCAGTTCTTC.

This clonotype was found a few times. J is TRBJ2-1 and V is TRBV29-1; D not resolved. CDR3 size: 13 residues. Per germline, CDR1 SQVTM and CDR2 ANQGSEA. Trimming took off 7 bases at V and 3 bases at J, with 13 bases between the two ends. CDR3 loop: CSAGIWVYNEQFF. CDR3 DNA: TGCAGCGCCGGCATATGGGTCTACAATGAGCAGTTCTTC.

This clonotype has more than one count but fewer than ten. The chain joins TRBV6-5 to TRBJ2-1; D not certain. Between the trimmed V and J ends, which lost 6 bases and 7 bases, there was a span of 10 bases. The CDR3 is 12 residues long. Germline V gene data show CDR1 as MNHEY and CDR2 as SVGAGI. The CDR3 region has the DNA TGTGCCAGCAGCTCTTACTTGAATGAGCAGTTCTTC. Protein sequence: CASSSYLNEQFF.

V and J are TRBV21-1 and TRBJ2-5. TRBV21-1 is described as a pseudogene. CDR3 length: 13 amino acids. The CDR3 reads CASRDLRGETQYF. The CDR3 nucleotides read TGTGCCAGCAGAGATCTGAGAGGAGAGACCCAGTACTTC.

V is TRBV4-1 and J is TRBJ2-7; D is perhaps TRBD2 (7 bases). Germline values: CDR1 MGHRA, CDR2 YSYEKL. CDR3 length: 15 amino acids. V was clipped by 0 bases and J by 12 bases, with 21 bases between them. The CDR3 protein is CASSQDRGGAISRYF. The CDR3 nucleotides are TGCGCCAGCAGCCAAGATAGGGGGGGGGCGATAAGTAGGTACTTC.